These 29 T cell receptor beta chains came from one sample sequenced in a study of cytomegalovirus exposure and HLA in healthy donors. PCR used 60 Vbeta primers and 13 Jbeta primers. Sequencing was performed with immunoSEQ multiplex PCR; in TCRdb, only in-frame clones are kept and a portion is missing. Of about 190,000 clones in the sample, around four fifths were seen once. Sequenced sample: PBMCs. Receptor source: a man aged 40-50 years in good health and CMV-seropositive.

The chain couples TRBV9 to TRBJ2-7, with 10 bases that match TRBD2. Germline-derived CDR1 and CDR2 are SGDLS and YYNGEE. The V and J ends lost 0 bases and 5 bases, in that order; junction bases with no gene match: 5. This CDR3 has 15 residues. The CDR3 DNA reads as TGTGCCAGCAGCGTAGGTCTAGGACTAGCGGACGAGCAGTACTTC. This encodes CASSVGLGLADEQYF.

This CDR3 reads CASSWQTNTEAFF. The CDR3 region has the DNA TGTGCCAGCAGTTGGCAGACAAACACTGAAGCTTTCTTT. The chain has TRBV2 and TRBJ1-1; no clear D. CDR3 length: 13 residues. Trimming removed 5 bases at V and 2 bases at J, with 9 bases between. CDR1 and CDR2 (germline): SNHLY, FYNNEI.

This clone has just a few counts. The rearrangement links TRBV2 to TRBJ1-2; no firm D call. The CDR3 covers 11 residues. The V end was cut by 10 bases, the J end by 2 bases, with 8 bases between. CDR1 and CDR2 from the germline V gene are SNHLY and FYNNEI. This CDR3 is CAITGNYGYTF. As DNA, the CDR3 is TGTGCCATCACGGGGAACTATGGCTACACCTTC.

The chain is built from TRBV29-1 and TRBJ2-3; tentatively, D is TRBD1 (6 bases). This CDR3 has 15 residues. V was cut by 5 bases and J by 4 bases, with 19 bases left in between. Germline CDR1 reads SQVTM; CDR2 reads ANQGSEA. CDR3 sequence reads: CSVSNFGTFPDTQYF. The CDR3 bases are TGCAGCGTTTCAAATTTCGGGACATTCCCAGATACGCAGTATTTT.

The sample holds one count of this clone. This sequence joins TRBV14 and TRBJ1-3; D unclear. The CDR3 consists of 15 residues. Trimming shortened V by 0 bases and J by 3 bases, and 9 bases separated the two germline ends. The germline gives CDR1 SGHDN, CDR2 FVKESK. This CDR3 is CASSQDLRGGNTIYF. In DNA form, the CDR3 reads TGTGCCAGCAGCCAAGATCTGAGAGGTGGAAACACCATATATTTT.

The genes are TRBV9 and TRBJ2-3; TRBD2 aligns across 12 bases. CDR1 SGDLS and CDR2 YYNGEE come from the germline V gene. This CDR3 has 15 residues. Trimming cost V 4 bases and J 4 bases; bases outside gene matches: 4. CDR3 sequence (DNA): TGTGCCAGCAGCCCCCTAGCGGGAGGGGCAGATACGCAGTATTTT. This translates into CASSPLAGGADTQYF.

This clone appeared a few times. The chain carries TRBV4-1 and TRBJ2-7; TRBD1 agrees at 9 bases. This CDR3 has 14 amino acids. With V trimmed by 3 bases and J by 4 bases, 4 bases remained unmatched. Germline loops: CDR1 MGHRA, CDR2 YSYEKL. CDR3: CASSHGTGIYEQYF. DNA of the CDR3: TGCGCCAGCAGCCATGGGACAGGGATTTACGAGCAGTACTTC.

The genes are TRBV6-1 and TRBJ1-2, with a possible D match to TRBD1 (5 bases). The V end lost 3 bases, the J end lost 7 bases, and 12 bases lay between the germline ends. The CDR3 loop spans 13 amino acids. Germline-derived CDR1 and CDR2 are MNHNS and SASEGT. This CDR3 is CASSEDGQGGYTF. CDR3 in DNA: TGTGCCAGCAGTGAGGACGGACAAGGTGGCTACACCTTC.

J is TRBJ1-6 and V is TRBV7-9; maybe TRBD1 (6 bases). Trimming took 4 bases from V and 4 from J, leaving 8 bases between them. Germline values: CDR1 SEHNR, CDR2 FQNEAQ (reference sequence). The CDR3 contains 14 residues. The DNA for the CDR3 is TGTGCCAGCAGCTCAGGGGAATATAATTCACCCCTCCACTTT. Protein sequence: CASSSGEYNSPLHF.

J is TRBJ1-5 and V is TRBV5-5, with D possibly matching TRBD1 (5 bases). Trimming removed 2 bases from V and 9 bases from J, with 21 bases in between. Germline CDR1 SGHKS, CDR2 YYEKEE (reference sequence). This CDR3 has 16 amino acids. In DNA, the CDR3 is TGTGCCAGCAGCTTCCGGGACTTTCGGCAGCCGGGGCCCCAGCATTTT. It specifies CASSFRDFRQPGPQHF.

J is TRBJ2-5 and V is TRBV6-1; tentative D call: TRBD1 (6 bases). The last part of the DNA fits TRBJ2-7 better; the J call may be wrong. Per germline, CDR1 MNHNS and CDR2 SASEGT. The CDR3 contains 14 residues. CDR3 nucleotides: TGTGCCAGCAGTGTCTACAGGGTCAAATACGAGCAGTACTTC. Translation: CASSVYRVKYEQYF.

CDR3 DNA sequence: TGTGCCAGCAGCCACAGGACAGGGAGTCCCTACGAGCAGTACTTC. Translating it yields CASSHRTGSPYEQYF. The chain uses TRBV7-9 and TRBJ2-7, with 8 bases lining up with TRBD1. In germline, CDR1 is SEHNR, CDR2 FQNEAQ (reference sequence). CDR3 length: 15 amino acids. V lost 5 bases, J lost 2 bases, and 8 bases stayed unmatched.

This rearrangement joins TRBV5-1 to TRBJ2-7; D is possibly TRBD1 (6 bases). This CDR3 comprises 14 residues. Per the germline V gene, CDR1 is SGHRS and CDR2 is YFSETQ. The V end was cut by 4 bases, the J end by 3 bases, with 14 bases between. The CDR3 coding sequence is TGCGCCAGCAGCCCCCGGACAGCCGACTACGAGCAGTACTTC. Translating it yields CASSPRTADYEQYF.

J is TRBJ2-2 and V is TRBV14, with 7 bases identical to TRBD1. V trimming: 6 bases; J trimming: 3 bases; junction bases outside the gene matches: 4. The CDR3 is 14 residues long. Germline V lookup: CDR1 SGHDN, CDR2 FVKESK. CDR3 sequence: CASRRQGDTGELFF. The DNA of the CDR3 is TGTGCCAGCAGGAGACAGGGTGACACCGGGGAGCTGTTTTTT.

This sequence joins TRBV14 and TRBJ2-2, with 9 bases that match TRBD2. The CDR3 extends over 17 amino acids. Unmatched junction bases numbered 5, after V lost 3 bases and J lost 0 bases. Germline assignment: CDR1 SGHDN and CDR2 FVKESK. CDR3 sequence: CASSHYLAGTNTGELFF. The CDR3 DNA reads as TGTGCCAGCAGCCATTATCTAGCGGGGACGAACACCGGGGAGCTGTTTTTT.

The rearrangement links TRBV7-8 to TRBJ2-1; possible D gene TRBD2, 5 bases. CDR1 is SGHVS and CDR2 is FQNEAQ in the germline V gene. Trimming pared 5 bases from V and 2 bases from J, leaving 16 bases between. CDR3 length equals 16 residues. This chain's CDR3 is CASSITRQPAYNEQFF. CDR3 bases: TGTGCCAGCAGCATAACTAGACAACCGGCCTACAATGAGCAGTTCTTC.

The gene calls are TRBV19 and TRBJ2-5; TRBD2 agrees at 13 bases. CDR1 LNHDA and CDR2 SQIVND come from the germline V gene (reference sequence). The CDR3 runs to 16 residues. V trimming: 4 bases; J trimming: 11 bases; junction bases outside the gene matches: 13. The CDR3 protein is CASSTPWTSGREEQYF. The CDR3 DNA sequence: TGTGCCAGTAGTACCCCCTGGACTAGCGGGAGAGAGGAGCAGTACTTC.

The chain employs TRBV28 and TRBJ2-1; 9 positions match TRBD2. Germline CDR1 MDHEN, CDR2 SYDVKM. The CDR3 length is 15 residues. The J segment lost 5 bases and the V segment lost 5 bases, leaving 7 bases of the junction unmatched. The chain's CDR3 is CASSRAGLANNEQFF. The CDR3, as DNA: TGTGCCAGCAGTCGCGCCGGACTAGCGAACAATGAGCAGTTCTTC.

The J gene is TRBJ1-2, the V gene TRBV6-6; the match to TRBD1 covers 9 bases. The germline V gene has CDR1 MNHNY and CDR2 SVGAGI (reference sequence). The CDR3 is made up of 12 amino acids. V lost 5 bases to trimming and J lost 10 bases; unmatched junction nucleotides: 5. CDR3 in amino acids: CASSRDRADYTF. CDR3 bases: TGTGCCAGCAGTAGGGACAGGGCTGACTACACCTTC.

This chain connects TRBV7-8 to TRBJ1-2; 9 bases match TRBD1. The CDR3 runs to 15 residues. Trimming at V came to 1 base and at J to 7 bases, leaving 7 bases not matched to a gene. Germline CDR1 is SGHVS and CDR2 is FQNEAQ. CDR3 amino acids: CASSLVIQGAGGYTF. CDR3 DNA sequence: TGTGCCAGCAGCTTAGTGATACAGGGGGCTGGTGGCTACACCTTC.

This rearrangement joins TRBV7-8 to TRBJ1-1; D is ambiguous. The CDR3 has 13 residues. Germline V gene lookup returns CDR1 SGHVS and CDR2 FQNEAQ. V dropped 1 base and J dropped 4 bases, with 7 bases sitting between them. CDR3 bases: TGTGCCAGCAGCTTAGTAGCCCGCACTGAAGCTTTCTTT. As protein: CASSLVARTEAFF.

This clone appeared a few times. The V call is TRBV7-2, the J call TRBJ2-3; 7 bases match TRBD1. CDR3 length equals 15 residues. The junction had 7 bases not matched to a gene; V was cut back by 3 bases and J by 4 bases. Germline CDR1 reads SGHTA; CDR2 reads FQGNSA. CDR3: CASSLRGTAADTQYF. DNA of the CDR3: TGTGCCAGCAGCTTGAGAGGGACAGCGGCAGATACGCAGTATTTT.

On this clone: At the DNA level, this CDR3 is encoded by other sequences in the same sample as well. The chain links TRBV2 to TRBJ1-2; 8 bases align to TRBD1. Germline-derived CDR1 and CDR2 are SNHLY and FYNNEI. The ends lost 7 bases at V and 4 bases at J; junction bases unmatched: 29. CDR3 length equals 21 residues. For the CDR3, the DNA is TGTGCCAGCACTCAAACAGTCATTAAAGGGACAGGAGGGACCTTTGGCTATGGCTACACCTTC. Amino acid sequence: CASTQTVIKGTGGTFGYGYTF.

The chain links TRBV2 to TRBJ2-1; D is unresolved. Germline lookup yields CDR1 SNHLY and CDR2 FYNNEI. The ends were cut back, 6 bases at V and 0 bases at J, with 12 bases in the middle. This CDR3 comprises 15 residues. The CDR3 bases are TGTGCCAGCAGACGAGGCTCGAGCTCCTACAATGAGCAGTTCTTC. Its translation: CASRRGSSSYNEQFF.

This chain links TRBV21-1 with TRBJ2-7; no check of the table's D call, TRBD1, against the DNA was made. TRBV21-1 is listed as a pseudogene. The CDR3 consists of 16 residues. CDR3 bases: TGTGCCAGCAGCAAGCCCCAGACAGGGGTCTTCTACGAGCAGTACTTC. Protein sequence: CASSKPQTGVFYEQYF.

CDR3 residues: CASSLGGLAYEQYF. As DNA, the CDR3 is TGTGCCAGCAGCCTTGGGGGACTAGCCTACGAGCAGTACTTC. This chain uses TRBV11-3 with TRBJ2-7, with 8 bases aligning to TRBD2. V lost 5 bases and J lost 2; bases outside the gene matches: 5. The germline V gene encodes CDR1 SGHNT and CDR2 YENEEA. The CDR3 length is 14 residues.

The chain uses TRBV11-2 and TRBJ2-1; D gene unclear. V was pared by 4 bases and J by 7 bases, with 20 bases between. CDR3 length: 16 residues. CDR1 and CDR2 (germline): SGHAT, FQNNGV. The CDR3 nucleotides read TGTGCCAGCAGCTCCCTACGAGCGCTTATACGGAATGAGCAGTTCTTC. Encoded protein: CASSSLRALIRNEQFF.

The chain joins TRBV6-1 to TRBJ1-5, with D unclear. Germline CDR1 is MNHNS and CDR2 is SASEGT. CDR3 length: 14 residues. The V end lost 3 bases, the J end lost 1 base, and 7 bases lay between the germline ends. The CDR3 nucleotides are TGTGCCAGCAGTGATGTCCAGAGCAATCAGCCCCAGCATTTT. Its translation is CASSDVQSNQPQHF.

The chain has TRBV6-4 and TRBJ2-5, with 7 bases identical to TRBD1. V was clipped by 0 bases and J by 2 bases; unmatched bases: 3. The CDR3 spans 15 residues. Germline CDR1 reads MRHNA; CDR2 reads SNTAGT. The CDR3 is CASSDSRQGQETQYF. The CDR3 nucleotides read TGTGCCAGCAGTGACTCTAGACAGGGACAAGAGACCCAGTACTTC.